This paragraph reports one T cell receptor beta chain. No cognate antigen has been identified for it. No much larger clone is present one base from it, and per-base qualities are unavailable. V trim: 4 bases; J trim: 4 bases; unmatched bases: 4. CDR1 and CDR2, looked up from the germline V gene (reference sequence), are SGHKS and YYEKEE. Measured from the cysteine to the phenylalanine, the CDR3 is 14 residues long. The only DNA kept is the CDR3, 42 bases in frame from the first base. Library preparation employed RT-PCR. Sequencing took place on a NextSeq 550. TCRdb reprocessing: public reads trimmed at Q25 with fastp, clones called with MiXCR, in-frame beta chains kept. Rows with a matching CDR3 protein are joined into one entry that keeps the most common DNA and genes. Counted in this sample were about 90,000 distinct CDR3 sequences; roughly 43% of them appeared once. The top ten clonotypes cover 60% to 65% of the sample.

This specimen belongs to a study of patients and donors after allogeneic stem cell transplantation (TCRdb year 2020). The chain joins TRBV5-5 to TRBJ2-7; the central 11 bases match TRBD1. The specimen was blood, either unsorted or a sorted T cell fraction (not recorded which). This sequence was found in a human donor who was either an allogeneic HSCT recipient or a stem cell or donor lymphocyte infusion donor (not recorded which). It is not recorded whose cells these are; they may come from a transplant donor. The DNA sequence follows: TGTGCCAGCAGCACGGGACAGGGGGTTTACGAGCAGTACTTC. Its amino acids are CASSTGQGVYEQYF.